This TCR beta chain was sequenced in a study of blood T cell repertoires in COVID-19. Study at large: The study drew acute and convalescent COVID-19 samples from the United States, Italy and Spain. PBMCs, B-cell-depleted T cells, or T cells provided the cDNA or gDNA that made up the material.

The CDR3 extends over 17 amino acids. Losses at the gene ends were 4 bases for V and 1 base for J; bases not matched to a gene: 8. The germline CDR1 and CDR2 sequences are SGHNT and YENEEA. As handled by the study authors: The authors estimated nucleated cell counts from reference gene primer amplification. The data were produced by immunoSEQ multiplex PCR, yet TCRdb's version contains in-frame clones alone and is incomplete. Clone size and V and J calls were adopted from that table, with D and trimming inferred from the DNA. Of 250,000 or so clones listed, approximately 80% are singletons. The chain carries TRBV11-3 and TRBJ2-5; 11 bases are shared with TRBD2. Sequenced input: peripheral blood. The TCR comes from a man aged 60 to 75 with acute or convalescent COVID-19. CDR3 sequence reads: CASSSGSGTSGQETQYF. The CDR3 DNA reads as TGTGCCAGCAGCTCAGGATCCGGGACTAGCGGCCAAGAGACCCAGTACTTC. The full variable domain, its missing parts supplied by reference TRBV11-3 and TRBJ2-5, is EAGVVQSPRYKIIEKKQPVAFWCNPISGHNTLYWYLQNLGQGPELLIRYENEEAVDDSQLPKDRFSAERLKGVDSTLKIQPAELGDSAVYLCASSSGSGTSGQETQYFGPGTRLLVL.